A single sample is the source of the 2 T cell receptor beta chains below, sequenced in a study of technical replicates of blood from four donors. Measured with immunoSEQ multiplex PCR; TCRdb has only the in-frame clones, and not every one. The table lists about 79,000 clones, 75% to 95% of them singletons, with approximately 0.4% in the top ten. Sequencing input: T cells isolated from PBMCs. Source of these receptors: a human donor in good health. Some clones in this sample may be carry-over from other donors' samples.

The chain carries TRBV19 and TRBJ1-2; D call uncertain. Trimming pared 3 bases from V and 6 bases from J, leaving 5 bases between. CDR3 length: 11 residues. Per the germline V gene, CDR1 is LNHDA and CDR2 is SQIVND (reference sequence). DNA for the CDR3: TGTGCCAGTAGTATCGTTAATGGCTACACCTTC. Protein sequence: CASSIVNGYTF.

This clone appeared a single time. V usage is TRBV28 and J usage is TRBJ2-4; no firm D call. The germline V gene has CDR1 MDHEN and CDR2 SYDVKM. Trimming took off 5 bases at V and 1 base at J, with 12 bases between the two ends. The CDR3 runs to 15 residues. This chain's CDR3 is CASSPQVVAKNIQYF. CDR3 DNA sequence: TGTGCCAGCAGTCCTCAGGTGGTGGCCAAAAACATTCAGTACTTC.